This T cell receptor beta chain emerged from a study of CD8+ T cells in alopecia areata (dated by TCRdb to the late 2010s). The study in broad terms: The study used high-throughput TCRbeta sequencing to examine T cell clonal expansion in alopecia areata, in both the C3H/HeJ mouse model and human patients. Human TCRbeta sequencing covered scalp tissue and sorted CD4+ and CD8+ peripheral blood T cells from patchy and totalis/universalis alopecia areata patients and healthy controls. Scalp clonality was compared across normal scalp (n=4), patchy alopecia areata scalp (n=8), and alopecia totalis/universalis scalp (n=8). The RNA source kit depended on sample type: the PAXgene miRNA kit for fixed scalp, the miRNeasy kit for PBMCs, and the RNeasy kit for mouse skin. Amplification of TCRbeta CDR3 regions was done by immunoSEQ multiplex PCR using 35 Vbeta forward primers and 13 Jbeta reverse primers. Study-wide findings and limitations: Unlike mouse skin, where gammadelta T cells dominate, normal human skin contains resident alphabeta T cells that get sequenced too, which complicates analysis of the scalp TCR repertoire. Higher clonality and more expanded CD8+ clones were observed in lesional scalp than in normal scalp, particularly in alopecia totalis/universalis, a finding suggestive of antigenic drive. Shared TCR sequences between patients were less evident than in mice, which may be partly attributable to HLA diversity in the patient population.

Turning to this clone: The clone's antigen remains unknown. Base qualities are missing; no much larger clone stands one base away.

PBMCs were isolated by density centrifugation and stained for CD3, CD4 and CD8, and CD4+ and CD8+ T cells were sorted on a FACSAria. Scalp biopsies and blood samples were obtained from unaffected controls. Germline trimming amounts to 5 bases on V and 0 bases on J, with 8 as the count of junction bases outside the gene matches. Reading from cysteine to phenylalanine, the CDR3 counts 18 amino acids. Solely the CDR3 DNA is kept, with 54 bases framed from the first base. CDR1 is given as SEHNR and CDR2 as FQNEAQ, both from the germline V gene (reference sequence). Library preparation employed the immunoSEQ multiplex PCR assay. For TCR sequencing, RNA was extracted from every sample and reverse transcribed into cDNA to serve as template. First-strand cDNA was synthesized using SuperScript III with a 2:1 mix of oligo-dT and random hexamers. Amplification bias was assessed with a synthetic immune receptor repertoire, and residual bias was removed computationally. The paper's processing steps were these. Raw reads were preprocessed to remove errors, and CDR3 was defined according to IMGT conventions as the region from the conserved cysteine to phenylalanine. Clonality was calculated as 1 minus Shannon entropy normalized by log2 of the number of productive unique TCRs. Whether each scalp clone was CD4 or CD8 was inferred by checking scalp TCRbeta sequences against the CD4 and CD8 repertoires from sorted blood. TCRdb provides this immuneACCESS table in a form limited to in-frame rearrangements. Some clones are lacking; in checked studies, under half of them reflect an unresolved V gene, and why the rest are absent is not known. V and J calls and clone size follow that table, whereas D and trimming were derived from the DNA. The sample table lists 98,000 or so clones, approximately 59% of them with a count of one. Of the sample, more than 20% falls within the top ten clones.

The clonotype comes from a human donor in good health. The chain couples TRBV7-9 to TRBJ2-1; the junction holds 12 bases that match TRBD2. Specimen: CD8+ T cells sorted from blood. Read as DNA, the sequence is TGTGCCAGCAGCCTCGGACTAGCGGGGATCCACTCCTACAATGAGCAGTTCTTC. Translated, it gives CASSLGLAGIHSYNEQFF.